The rows below give T cell receptor beta chains drawn from one sample of a study of blood T cell repertoires in COVID-19. Sequenced by immunoSEQ multiplex PCR; TCRdb stores in-frame clones only, minus some. Counted here are more than 80,000 clones, 72% occurring once; the ten biggest clones make up 20% to 25%. Sequenced: peripheral blood. The receptors shown here come from a woman aged 60-75 years in a cohort sampled during active or convalescent COVID-19. The CDR3 runs from the conserved cysteine through the conserved F or W. The D gene is left open where the match is weak. Size is stated for part of the rows, as once, few or many counts, or as a class when the clone is expanded.

V	size	J	D	length	CDR3	DNA
TRBV28	.	TRBJ2-3	.	15	CASSSTLGRGDTQYF	TGTGCCAGCAGTTCTACCCTCGGCAGAGGGGATACGCAGTATTTT
TRBV5-1	.	TRBJ1-6	TRBD1	16	CASRSGQGGGGSPLHF	TGCGCCAGCAGATCGGGACAGGGCGGAGGAGGTTCACCCCTCCACTTT
TRBV9	once	TRBJ2-4	.	12	CASSVDMNIQYF	TGTGCCAGCAGCGTAGATATGAACATTCAGTACTTC
TRBV5-1	.	TRBJ1-1	.	15	CASSLSRGGGTEAFF	TGCGCCAGCAGCTTGAGTAGGGGAGGCGGCACTGAAGCTTTCTTT
TRBV28	few	TRBJ1-2	.	14	CASNVWDTPLRYTF	TGTGCCAGCAACGTCTGGGACACCCCCCTCCGCTACACCTTC
TRBV18	.	TRBJ2-7	TRBD1	14	CASSPLGQGYEQYF	TGTGCCAGCTCACCACTAGGACAGGGGTACGAGCAGTACTTC
TRBV12-3/TRBV12-4	.	TRBJ1-3	.	13	CASSYGEGNTIYF	TGTGCCAGCAGTTATGGGGAGGGAAACACCATATATTTT
TRBV3-1/TRBV3-2	.	TRBJ2-5	TRBD2	15	CASSQLAGDQETQYF	TGTGCCAGCAGCCAATTAGCGGGGGACCAAGAGACCCAGTACTTC
TRBV11-3	.	TRBJ2-3	TRBD2	16	CASSFGLAATTDTQYF	TGTGCCAGCAGCTTCGGACTAGCGGCGACCACAGATACGCAGTATTTT
TRBV7-2	.	TRBJ1-1	TRBD1	17	CASSFRPGQDMNTEAFF	TGTGCCAGCAGCTTTCGTCCGGGACAGGACATGAACACTGAAGCTTTCTTT
TRBV7-3	few	TRBJ2-3	TRBD2	15	CASSQTSVRTDTQYF	TGTGCCAGCAGCCAAACTAGCGTGCGTACAGATACGCAGTATTTT
TRBV3-1/TRBV3-2	.	TRBJ2-7	TRBD2	16	CASSFRGLAGSYEQYF	TGTGCCAGCAGCTTCCGGGGACTAGCGGGGTCCTACGAGCAGTACTTC
TRBV7-2	.	TRBJ2-7	TRBD1	15	CASSLGDRGIYEQYF	TGTGCCAGCAGCTTAGGGGACAGGGGTATCTACGAGCAGTACTTC
TRBV5-1	.	TRBJ2-5	TRBD2	14	CASSLGGLIETQYF	TGCGCCAGCAGCTTGGGGGGACTAATAGAGACCCAGTACTTC
TRBV7-8	.	TRBJ2-2	TRBD1	16	CASSQGGVQHTGELFF	TGTGCCAGCAGTCAAGGGGGCGTACAGCACACCGGGGAGCTGTTTTTT
TRBV5-1	.	TRBJ2-6	.	17	CASSLVSGSTGANVLTF	TGCGCCAGCAGCTTGGTCTCGGGGAGCACTGGGGCCAACGTCCTGACTTTC
TRBV21-1	.	TRBJ1-4	.	16	CASSKLRTGVNEKLFF	TGTGCCAGCAGCAAACTTCGCACAGGAGTTAATGAAAAACTGTTTTTT
TRBV30	.	TRBJ1-1	.	11	CAWSERAEAFF	TGTGCCTGGTCAGAGAGGGCTGAAGCTTTCTTT
TRBV5-1	few	TRBJ2-5	TRBD2	16	CASSLVSGGYRETQYF	TGCGCCAGCAGCTTGGTTAGCGGGGGCTATAGGGAGACCCAGTACTTC
TRBV11-3	.	TRBJ2-3	TRBD1	15	CASSLGQGDGDTQYF	TGTGCCAGCAGCTTAGGACAGGGGGATGGAGATACGCAGTATTTT
TRBV9	.	TRBJ1-1	.	14	CASSAQVMNTEAFF	TGTGCCAGCAGCGCACAGGTTATGAACACTGAAGCTTTCTTT
TRBV18	.	TRBJ2-1	TRBD2	15	CASSTLAGGLNEQFF	TGTGCCAGCTCAACTTTAGCGGGGGGACTCAATGAGCAGTTCTTC